The following is a T cell receptor (beta chain) sequence with its context. As yet, its antigen is unknown. This entry is derived from a study of cytomegalovirus exposure and HLA in healthy donors. Assay used: immunoSEQ multiplex PCR; TCRdb lists only in-frame clones, some missing. The sample carries fewer than 200,000 clones, under 90% recorded once. Study-level findings and limits: One later analysis, an examination of the approximately 130 validation repertoires, found that first-cohort TCR clusters tended to co-occur in them. According to reports, the classifier identified cytomegalovirus status with high specificity and sensitivity.

This CDR3 has 13 residues. Germline CDR1 reads SGHNT; CDR2 reads YENEEA. Trimming left V 4 bases short and J 5 bases short, with 9 bases between. Sequencing was performed on PBMCs. This receptor was taken from a man aged 18 to 30 in good health and CMV-seropositive. The chain combines TRBV11-3 with TRBJ2-1; D might be TRBD2 (6 bases). The CDR3 DNA sequence: TGTGCCAGCAGCTGGGCTAGCGACAATGAGCAGTTCTTC. It codes for CASSWASDNEQFF.